The subject of this entry is one T cell receptor (beta chain). In its sample, this clone was seen many times. Its antigen is still unknown. It has no much larger one-base neighbor in the sample; base qualities were not kept. This record comes from a study of CD8+ T cells in alopecia areata (dated by TCRdb to 2017 to 2018). For the wider study: The treated patients, all with moderate-to-severe alopecia areata, were enrolled in an open-label pilot trial of oral tofacitinib given at 5 to 10 mg twice daily. TCRbeta CDR3 regions were amplified by immunoSEQ multiplex PCR with 35 Vbeta forward and 13 Jbeta reverse primers. The RNA source kit depended on sample type: the PAXgene miRNA kit for fixed scalp, the miRNeasy kit for PBMCs, and the RNeasy kit for mouse skin. Biopsies were taken from tofacitinib-treated patients at baseline and at 4 and 24 weeks of treatment, and a later scalp biopsy was taken in several of the tofacitinib-treated patients. Tofacitinib was administered for 6 to 18 months, and 6 months of follow-up off drug were then conducted to assess delayed response and recurrence. Clonality in the scalp was compared among normal scalp (n=4), patchy alopecia areata scalp (n=8), and alopecia totalis/universalis scalp (n=8). The SALT score, which quantifies the percentage of affected scalp surface area, was used to measure disease severity in treated patients. To study T cell clonal expansion in alopecia areata, the researchers applied high-throughput TCRbeta sequencing to both the C3H/HeJ mouse model and human patients. Human TCRbeta sequencing covered scalp tissue and sorted CD4+ and CD8+ peripheral blood T cells from patchy and totalis/universalis alopecia areata patients and healthy controls.

What this sample's time point label stands for: more than three weeks on oral tofacitinib. Interpreted using the paper, the treatment or condition label stands for: oral pan-JAK inhibitor, 5-10 mg twice daily. Lesional scalp punch biopsies and peripheral blood were collected from alopecia areata patients. After PBMCs were isolated by density centrifugation and stained for CD3, CD4 and CD8, a FACSAria was used to sort CD4+ and CD8+ T cells. Library preparation employed the immunoSEQ multiplex PCR assay. RNA was extracted from all samples and reverse transcribed into cDNA as template for TCR sequencing. First-strand cDNA was synthesized with SuperScript III using a 2:1 mix of oligo-dT and random hexamers. A synthetic immune receptor repertoire was used to assess amplification bias, and residual bias was removed computationally. The paper's processing steps were these. Raw reads were preprocessed for error removal, and CDR3 was defined according to IMGT conventions as running from the conserved cysteine to phenylalanine. Clonality was calculated as 1 minus Shannon entropy normalized by log2 of the number of productive unique TCRs. Whether each scalp clone was CD4 or CD8 was inferred by checking scalp TCRbeta sequences against the CD4 and CD8 repertoires from sorted blood. Here the immuneACCESS table is served through TCRdb, limited to in-frame sequences with V and J called. Missing clones are a known gap in these copies; in checked studies unresolved V genes cover under half, and the rest lacks a known reason. V and J calls and clone size are given by that table; D and trimming were obtained from the DNA. The sample data list 95,000 to 150,000 clones, and around 53% of these were observed just once. Of the sample, roughly 0.5% falls within the top ten clones.

The trim is 1 base for V and 2 bases for J, with a gap of 15 bases between the germline ends. Based on the germline V gene (reference sequence), the CDR1 and CDR2 sequences are SGHKS and YYEKEE. Counted from cysteine to phenylalanine, this CDR3 has 17 amino acids. The CDR3 DNA has 51 bases and is translated from base 1. The full study reports these points: Shared TCR sequences between patients were less evident than in mice, which may be partly attributable to HLA diversity in the patient population. Tofacitinib significantly decreased scalp clonality and the number of expanded CD8+ clones among the top 100 scalp clones. Many expanded lesional clones were found to persist in scalp and blood during tofacitinib treatment, and relapse after treatment cessation may be partly explained by this persistence. The treated cohort was small, with a single nonresponder, so links between baseline CD8+ expansion and response need larger studies. Higher clonality and more expanded CD8+ clones were observed in lesional scalp than in normal scalp, particularly in alopecia totalis/universalis, a finding suggestive of antigenic drive. Resident alphabeta T cells in normal human skin are also sequenced, complicating scalp TCR repertoire analysis, unlike mouse skin dominated by gammadelta T cells.

The rearranged segments are TRBV5-5 and TRBJ2-2; the D gene could be either TRBD1 or TRBD2, each agreeing at 5 bases. The clonotype was recovered from a human donor with alopecia areata. Sequenced material: CD4+ T cells sorted from blood, taken at week 4, from a patient treated with tofacitinib. The DNA sequence is given as TGTGCCAGCAGCTTGCTCCCAGGGACGATTAACACCGGGGAGCTGTTTTTT. Translation gives CASSLLPGTINTGELFF. Reference TRBV5-5 and TRBJ2-2 genes cover what lies past the CDR3, so the full variable domain is DAGVTQSPTHLIKTRGQQVTLRCSPISGHKSVSWYQQVLGQGPQFIFQYYEKEERGRGNFPDRFSARQFPNYSSELNVNALLLGDSALYLCASSLLPGTINTGELFFGEGSRLTVL.